This TCR beta chain was recovered during a study of shared clonotypes between healthy human individuals. This CDR3 is 11 amino acids long. Trimming pared 3 bases from V and 9 bases from J, leaving 8 bases between. The germline gives CDR1 LNHNV, CDR2 YYDKDF (reference sequence). The donors were adults (healthy and HIV-negative) with no recent acute infections or vaccinations. The study ran the assay at deep level. This table comes from immunoSEQ multiplex PCR, and its TCRdb copy is limited to in-frame clones, with some not included. This table has a few million clones, more than 80% appearing once. The chain combines TRBV15 with TRBJ1-2; D gene uncertain. This TCR derives from a man younger than 35 in good health. Some clones in this sample may be carry-over from other donors' samples. The sequenced sample was naive CD4+ T cells from PBMCs. The subset was: CD45RA+ positively selected. The CDR3 loop is CATSSGNRYTF. The CDR3 region has the DNA TGTGCCACCAGCAGTGGGAATCGCTACACCTTC.